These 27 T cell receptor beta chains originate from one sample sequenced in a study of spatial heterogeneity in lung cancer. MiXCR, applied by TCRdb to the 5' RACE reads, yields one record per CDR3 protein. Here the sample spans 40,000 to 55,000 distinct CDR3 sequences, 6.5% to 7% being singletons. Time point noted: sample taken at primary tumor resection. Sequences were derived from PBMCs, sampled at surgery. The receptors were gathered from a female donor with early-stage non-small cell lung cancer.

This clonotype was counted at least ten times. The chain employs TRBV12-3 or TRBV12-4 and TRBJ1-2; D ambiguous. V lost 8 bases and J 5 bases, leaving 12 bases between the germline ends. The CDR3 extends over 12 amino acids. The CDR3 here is CASAIKVYGYTF. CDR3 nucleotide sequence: TGTGCCAGCGCGATCAAGGTTTATGGCTACACCTTC.

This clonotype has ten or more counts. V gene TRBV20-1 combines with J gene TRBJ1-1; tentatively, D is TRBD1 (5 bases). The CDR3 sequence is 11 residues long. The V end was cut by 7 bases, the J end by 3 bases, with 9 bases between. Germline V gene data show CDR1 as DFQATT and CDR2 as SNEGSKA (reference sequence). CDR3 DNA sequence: TGCAGTGAGGGACGCGACACTGAAGCTTTCTTT. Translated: CSEGRDTEAFF.

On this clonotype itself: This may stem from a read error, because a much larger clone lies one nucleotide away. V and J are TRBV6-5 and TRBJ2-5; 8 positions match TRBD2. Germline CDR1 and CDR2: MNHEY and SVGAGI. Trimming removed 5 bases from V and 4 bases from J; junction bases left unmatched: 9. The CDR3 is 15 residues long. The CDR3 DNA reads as TGTGCCAGCAGTCCTGGCGGGGGGACCAGAGAGACCCAGTACTTC. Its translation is CASSPGGGTRETQYF.

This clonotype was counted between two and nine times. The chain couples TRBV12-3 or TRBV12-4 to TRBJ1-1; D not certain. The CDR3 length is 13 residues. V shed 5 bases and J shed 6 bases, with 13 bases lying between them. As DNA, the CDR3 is TGTGCCAGCAGTAGACCCCTTGGCGCTGAAGCTTTCTTT. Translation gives CASSRPLGAEAFF.

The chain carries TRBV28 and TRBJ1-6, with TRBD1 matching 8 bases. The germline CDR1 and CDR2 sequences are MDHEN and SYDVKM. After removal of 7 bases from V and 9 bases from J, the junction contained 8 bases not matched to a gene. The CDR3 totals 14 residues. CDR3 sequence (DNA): TGTGCCAGCACTCAGACAGGGGCGGTTTCACCCCTCCACTTT. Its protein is CASTQTGAVSPLHF.

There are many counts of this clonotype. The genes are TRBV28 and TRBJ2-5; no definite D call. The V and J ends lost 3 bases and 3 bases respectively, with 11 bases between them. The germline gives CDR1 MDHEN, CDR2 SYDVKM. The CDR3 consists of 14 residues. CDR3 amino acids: CASSLPFGEETQYF. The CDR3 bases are TGTGCCAGCAGTTTGCCCTTTGGGGAAGAGACCCAGTACTTC.

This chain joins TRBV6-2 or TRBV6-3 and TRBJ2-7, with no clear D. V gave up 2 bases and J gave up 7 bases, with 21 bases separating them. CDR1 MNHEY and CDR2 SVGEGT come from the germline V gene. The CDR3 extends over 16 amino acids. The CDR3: CASSYRRRSYIEEQYF. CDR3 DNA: TGTGCCAGCAGTTACCGTAGACGGTCCTACATTGAAGAGCAGTACTTC.

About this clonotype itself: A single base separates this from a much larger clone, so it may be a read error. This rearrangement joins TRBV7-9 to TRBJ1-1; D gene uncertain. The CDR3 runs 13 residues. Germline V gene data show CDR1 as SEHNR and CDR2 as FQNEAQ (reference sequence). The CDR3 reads CAMGKLLSTAAFF. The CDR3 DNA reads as TGTGCCATGGGAAAATTGTTGAGCACTGCAGCTTTCTTT.

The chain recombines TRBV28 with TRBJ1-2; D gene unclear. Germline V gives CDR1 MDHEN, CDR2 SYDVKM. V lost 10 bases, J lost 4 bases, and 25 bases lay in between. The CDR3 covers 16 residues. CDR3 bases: TGTGCCACCCACTCCACCGGGCCCATCCCTTTCTATGGCTACACCTTC. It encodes CATHSTGPIPFYGYTF.

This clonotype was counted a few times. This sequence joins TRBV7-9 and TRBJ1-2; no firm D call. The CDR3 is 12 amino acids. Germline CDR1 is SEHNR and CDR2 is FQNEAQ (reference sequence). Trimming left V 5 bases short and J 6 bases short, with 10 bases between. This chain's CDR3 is CASSPGLHGYTF. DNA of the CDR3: TGTGCCAGCAGCCCTGGGTTGCATGGCTACACCTTC.

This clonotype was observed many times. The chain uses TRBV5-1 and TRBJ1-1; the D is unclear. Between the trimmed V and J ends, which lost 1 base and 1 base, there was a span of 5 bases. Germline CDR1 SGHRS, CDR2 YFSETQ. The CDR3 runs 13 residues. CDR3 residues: CASSLSQNTEAFF. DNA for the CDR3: TGCGCCAGCAGCTTGAGTCAGAACACTGAAGCTTTCTTT.

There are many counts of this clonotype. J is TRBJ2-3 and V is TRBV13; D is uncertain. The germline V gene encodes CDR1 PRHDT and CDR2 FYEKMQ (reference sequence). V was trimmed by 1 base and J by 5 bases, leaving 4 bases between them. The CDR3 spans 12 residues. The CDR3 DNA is TGTGCCAGCAGCTTAGACGTAGATACGCAGTATTTT. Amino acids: CASSLDVDTQYF.

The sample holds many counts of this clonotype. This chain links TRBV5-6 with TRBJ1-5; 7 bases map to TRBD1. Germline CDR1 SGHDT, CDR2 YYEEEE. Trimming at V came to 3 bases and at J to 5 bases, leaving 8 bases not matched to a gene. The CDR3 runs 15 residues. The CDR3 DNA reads TGTGCCAGCAGCTCCAAGGGACAGTGGCATCAGCCCCAGCATTTT. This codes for CASSSKGQWHQPQHF.

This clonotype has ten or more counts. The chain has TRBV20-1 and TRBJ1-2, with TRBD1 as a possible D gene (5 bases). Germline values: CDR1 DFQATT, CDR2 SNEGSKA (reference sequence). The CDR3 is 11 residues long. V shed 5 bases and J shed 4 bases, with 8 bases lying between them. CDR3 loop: CSAGGSYGYTF. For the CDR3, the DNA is TGCAGTGCTGGGGGGAGCTATGGCTACACCTTC.

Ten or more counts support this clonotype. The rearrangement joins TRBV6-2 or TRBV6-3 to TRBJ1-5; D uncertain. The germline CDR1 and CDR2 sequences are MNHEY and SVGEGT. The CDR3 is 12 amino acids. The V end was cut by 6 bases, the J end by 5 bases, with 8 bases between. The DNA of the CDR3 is TGTGCCAGCAGAAACACAGATCAGCCCCAGCATTTT. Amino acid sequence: CASRNTDQPQHF.

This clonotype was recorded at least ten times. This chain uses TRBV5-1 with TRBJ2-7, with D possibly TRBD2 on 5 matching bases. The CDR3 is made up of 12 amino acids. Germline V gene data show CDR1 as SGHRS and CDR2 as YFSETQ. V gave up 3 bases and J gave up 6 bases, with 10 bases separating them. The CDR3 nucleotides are TGCGCCAGCAGCTCGTCCAGCGGCGAGCAGTACTTC. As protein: CASSSSSGEQYF.

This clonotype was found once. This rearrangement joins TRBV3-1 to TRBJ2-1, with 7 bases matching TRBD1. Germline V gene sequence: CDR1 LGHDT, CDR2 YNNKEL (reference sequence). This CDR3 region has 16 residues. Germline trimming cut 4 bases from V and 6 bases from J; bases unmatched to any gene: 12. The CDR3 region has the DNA TGTGCCAGCAGCCCTAACAGAGACAGGGCCGGCAATGAGCAGTTCTTC. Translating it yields CASSPNRDRAGNEQFF.

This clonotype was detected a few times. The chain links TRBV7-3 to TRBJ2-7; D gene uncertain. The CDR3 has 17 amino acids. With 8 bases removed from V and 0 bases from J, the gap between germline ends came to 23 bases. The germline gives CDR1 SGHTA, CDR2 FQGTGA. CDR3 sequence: CASSLGSGGIPSYEQYF. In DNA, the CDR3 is TGTGCCAGCTCCTTAGGGTCCGGCGGAATCCCCTCCTACGAGCAGTACTTC.

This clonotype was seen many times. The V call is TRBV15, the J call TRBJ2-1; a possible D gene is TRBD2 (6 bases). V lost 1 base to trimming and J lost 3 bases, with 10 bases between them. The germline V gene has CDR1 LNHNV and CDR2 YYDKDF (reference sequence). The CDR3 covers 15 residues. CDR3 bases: TGTGCCACCAGCAGAGTTGGAGGGTTCTACAATGAGCAGTTCTTC. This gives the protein CATSRVGGFYNEQFF.

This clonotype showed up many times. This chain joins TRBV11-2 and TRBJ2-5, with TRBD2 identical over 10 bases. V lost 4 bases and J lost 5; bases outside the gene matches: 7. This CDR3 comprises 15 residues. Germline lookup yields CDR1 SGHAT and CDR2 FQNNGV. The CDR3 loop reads CASSSPLAGAETQYF. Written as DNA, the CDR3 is TGTGCCAGCAGCTCGCCTCTAGCGGGGGCGGAGACCCAGTACTTC.

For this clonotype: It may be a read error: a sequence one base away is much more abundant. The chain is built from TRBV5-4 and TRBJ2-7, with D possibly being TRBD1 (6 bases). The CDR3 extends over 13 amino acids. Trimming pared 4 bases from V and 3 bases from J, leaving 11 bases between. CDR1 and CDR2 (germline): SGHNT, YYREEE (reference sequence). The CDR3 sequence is CASSPDRNYEQYF. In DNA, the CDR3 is TGTGCCAGCAGCCCGGACAGAAACTACGAGCAGTACTTC.

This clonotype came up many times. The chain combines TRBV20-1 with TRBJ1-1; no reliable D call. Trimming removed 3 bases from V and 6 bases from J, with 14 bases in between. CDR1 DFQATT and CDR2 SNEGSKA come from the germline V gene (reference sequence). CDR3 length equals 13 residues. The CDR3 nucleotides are TGCAGTGCTAGGGGCACTCCGCCGGCTGAAGCTTTCTTT. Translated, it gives CSARGTPPAEAFF.

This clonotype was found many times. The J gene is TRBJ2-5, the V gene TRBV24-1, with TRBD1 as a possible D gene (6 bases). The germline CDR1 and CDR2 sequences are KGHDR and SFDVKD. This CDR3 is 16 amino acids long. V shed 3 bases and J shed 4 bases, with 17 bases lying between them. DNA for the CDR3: TGTGCCACCAGTGATGGGGACACGCCGGTAGCAGAGACCCAGTACTTC. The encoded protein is CATSDGDTPVAETQYF.

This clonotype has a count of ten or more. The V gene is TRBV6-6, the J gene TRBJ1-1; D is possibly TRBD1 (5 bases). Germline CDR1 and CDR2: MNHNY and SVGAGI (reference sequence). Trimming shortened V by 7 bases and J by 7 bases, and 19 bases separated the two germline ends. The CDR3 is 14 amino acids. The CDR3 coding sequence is TGTGCCAGCACCTACCTCGGTGGGGGGAATGAAGCTTTCTTT. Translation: CASTYLGGGNEAFF.

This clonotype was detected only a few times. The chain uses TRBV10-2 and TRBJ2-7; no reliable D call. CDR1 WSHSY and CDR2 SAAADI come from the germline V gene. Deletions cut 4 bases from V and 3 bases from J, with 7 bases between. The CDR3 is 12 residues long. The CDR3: CASSVGDYEQYF. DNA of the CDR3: TGCGCCAGCAGTGTGGGCGACTACGAGCAGTACTTC.

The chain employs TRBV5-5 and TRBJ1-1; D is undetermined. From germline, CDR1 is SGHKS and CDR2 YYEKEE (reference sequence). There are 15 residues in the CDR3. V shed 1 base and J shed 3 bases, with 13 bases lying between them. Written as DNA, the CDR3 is TGTGCCAGCAGCTTGAACCCCCGGCAGCACACTGAAGCTTTCTTT. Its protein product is CASSLNPRQHTEAFF.

CDR3 DNA sequence: TGTGCCAGCAGGATAACAGGGACTGGGGCCAACGTCCTGACTTTC. Amino acid sequence: CASRITGTGANVLTF. The chain joins TRBV2 to TRBJ2-6, with D possibly TRBD1 on 6 matching bases. Trimming left V 6 bases short and J 2 bases short, with 11 bases between. Germline-derived CDR1 and CDR2 are SNHLY and FYNNEI. The CDR3 totals 15 residues.